The following is a T cell receptor beta chain sequence with its context. What it binds is not known. These data originate in a study of multiple sclerosis patients with progressive multifocal leukoencephalopathy. Regarding the study as a whole: In most PML patients, TRB repertoires appeared less diverse by entropy.

Stated time point: about six months of natalizumab therapy. V was trimmed by 1 base and J by 4 bases, leaving 10 bases between them. The CDR3 is 15 residues long. Germline V lookup: CDR1 MNHEY, CDR2 SVGAGI. Data came from immunoSEQ multiplex PCR; TCRdb stores just in-frame clones and leaves some out. The sample holds 29,000 or so clones, around nine tenths seen once. This receptor was obtained from a human donor with multiple sclerosis. Source: PBMCs, taken from a patient treated with natalizumab. This rearrangement joins TRBV6-5 to TRBJ2-2, with D perhaps TRBD1 (6 bases). This CDR3 is CASSYWLGGTGELFF. The CDR3 DNA reads TGTGCCAGCAGTTACTGGCTAGGGGGCACCGGGGAGCTGTTTTTT.